This record covers a single TCR beta chain. This specimen comes from a study of T cells in Graves' hyperthyroidism and ophthalmopathy. There were TCR beta CDR3 regions amplified from RNA transcripts. Researchers ran a first-round RT-PCR on the TCR CDR3 using the HTBI primer set. A single record per CDR3 protein comes from TCRdb applying MiXCR to the multiplex PCR reads. The sample consists of 500,000 to 600,000 distinct CDR3 sequences, about 20% of them appearing once. The sequence derives from a man aged 35-49 years with Graves' ophthalmopathy. The specimen was blood.

CDR3 in DNA: TGTGCCAGCAGTTACACCAGGGGGCGGACCGGGGAGCTGTTTTTT. It translates to CASSYTRGRTGELFF. The chain joins TRBV6-2 or TRBV6-3 to TRBJ2-2, with TRBD1 matching over 8 bases. The germline gives CDR1 MNHEY, CDR2 SVGEGT. The J segment lost 5 bases and the V segment lost 2 bases, leaving 4 bases of the junction unmatched. This CDR3 is 15 amino acids long.